One and the same sample provided the 21 T cell receptor beta chains below, sequenced in a study of identical twins. TCRdb reprocessed the 5' RACE reads via MiXCR and lists one record per CDR3 protein. The sample includes approximately 500,000 distinct CDR3 sequences, 24% of them seen just once. Another study also made use of these data, one on T cells expressing NK-cell markers.

Sequences were obtained from CD4+ T cells sorted from blood. The receptor set was obtained from a woman under 30 in good health.

In this sample, this clonotype turned up once. The gene calls are TRBV10-3 and TRBJ2-6, with a tentative D call TRBD1 (6 bases). The germline gives CDR1 ENHRY, CDR2 SYGVKD. This CDR3 spans 16 amino acids. V lost 7 bases to trimming and J lost 1 base, with 14 bases between them. The CDR3: CAIKGTLTSGANVLTF. CDR3 DNA sequence: TGTGCCATCAAAGGGACACTGACATCTGGGGCCAACGTCCTGACTTTC.

CDR3 sequence: CSVALARGTQYF. CDR3 nucleotides: TGCAGCGTCGCCCTGGCTAGGGGGACCCAGTACTTC. The chain combines TRBV29-1 with TRBJ2-5; D perhaps matches TRBD1 (5 bases). The CDR3 consists of 12 residues. Germline assignment: CDR1 SQVTM and CDR2 ANQGSEA. The germline V and J ends were trimmed by 6 bases and 7 bases, with 15 bases remaining between them.

Points on this clonotype: One end of the junction does not line up with germline, which may come from a read error. V gene TRBV3-1 combines with J gene TRBJ2-2; 7 positions match TRBD2. Looked up from germline, CDR1 is LGHDT and CDR2 is YNNKEL (reference sequence). There are 15 residues in the CDR3. CDR3 in amino acids: CASCQVPRGAGELFF. The CDR3, as DNA: TGTGCCAGCTGCCAAGTTCCCCGGGGGGCCGGGGAGCTGTTTTTT.

The V gene is TRBV20-1, the J gene TRBJ1-1; no clear D gene. The CDR3 runs 14 residues. V was cut by 1 base and J by 2 bases, with 11 bases left in between. Germline CDR1 DFQATT, CDR2 SNEGSKA (reference sequence). The CDR3 coding sequence is TGCAGTGCTAGAGGGGTGGACCGTAACACTGAAGCTTTCTTT. As protein: CSARGVDRNTEAFF.

The gene calls are TRBV21-1 and TRBJ1-2. TRBV21-1 is given as a pseudogene. CDR3 length equals 13 residues. CDR3 loop: CANGTPQPNGYTF. The DNA of the CDR3 is TGTGCCAACGGGACTCCCCAGCCGAATGGCTACACCTTC.

The chain uses TRBV12-3 or TRBV12-4 and TRBJ1-6; D call uncertain. CDR3 length: 13 amino acids. The V end was cut by 5 bases, the J end by 7 bases, with 9 bases between. For the CDR3, the DNA is TGTGCCAGCAGTCTACCGGGGAATTCACCCCTCCACTTT. It translates to CASSLPGNSPLHF.

This clonotype was recorded at least ten times. The genes are TRBV29-1 and TRBJ2-3, with unresolved D. Trimming removed 7 bases at V and 8 bases at J, with 25 bases between. Germline loops: CDR1 SQVTM, CDR2 ANQGSEA. This CDR3 spans 15 amino acids. CDR3 sequence (DNA): TGCAGCGGTACCCACCAGGACCCAACCTATGGTACGCAGTATTTT. It yields the protein CSGTHQDPTYGTQYF.

This clonotype has a handful of counts. The chain joins TRBV12-3 or TRBV12-4 to TRBJ2-2; D is possibly TRBD2 (6 bases). This CDR3 has 14 amino acids. V was clipped by 10 bases and J by 0 bases, with 12 bases between them. CDR3 in amino acids: CATRTTTNTGELFF. The CDR3 nucleotides read TGTGCCACAAGGACTACGACGAACACCGGGGAGCTGTTTTTT.

This clonotype has only a few counts. This chain joins TRBV20-1 and TRBJ2-1; no clear D. V was pared by 3 bases and J by 8 bases, with 5 bases between. The CDR3 extends over 10 amino acids. Germline CDR1 and CDR2: DFQATT and SNEGSKA (reference sequence). The CDR3 reads CSARWDEQFF. DNA of the CDR3: TGCAGTGCTAGGTGGGATGAGCAGTTCTTC.

This clonotype has a handful of counts. The chain couples TRBV20-1 to TRBJ2-7; D call uncertain. V lost 2 bases and J 0 bases, leaving 11 bases between the germline ends. The CDR3 consists of 14 residues. Germline CDR1 is DFQATT and CDR2 is SNEGSKA (reference sequence). CDR3 in DNA: TGCAGTGCTAGACCCTTTGACTTCTCCTACGAGCAGTACTTC. Translated, it gives CSARPFDFSYEQYF.

Notes on this clonotype: The junction differs from germline at one of its ends, possibly a read error. The V gene is TRBV7-9, the J gene TRBJ1-2; TRBD1 matches at 7 bases. Germline loops: CDR1 SEHNR, CDR2 FQNEAQ (reference sequence). CDR3 length: 11 amino acids. The CDR3 DNA reads as TGTGCCAGCAGCTTAGGACAGGGCTGGTCCTTC. This gives the protein CASSLGQGWSF.

In this sample, this clonotype turned up a few times. This chain uses TRBV6-1 with TRBJ2-2; D may correspond to TRBD1 or TRBD2 (6 bases each). Trimming pared 8 bases from V and 3 bases from J, leaving 10 bases between. Germline assignment: CDR1 MNHNS and CDR2 SASEGT. The CDR3 is made up of 13 amino acids. In nucleotides, the CDR3 is TGTGCCAGCGGGGGGCACGACACCGGGGAGCTGTTTTTT. It encodes CASGGHDTGELFF.

The chain links TRBV6-5 to TRBJ2-7; the match to TRBD1 covers 10 bases. The CDR3 length is 15 residues. Germline CDR1 is MNHEY and CDR2 is SVGAGI. Trimming removed 2 bases from V and 6 bases from J; junction bases left unmatched: 7. The CDR3 DNA reads TGTGCCAGCAGTTACCCCGGGACAGGGGTGGGCGAGCAGTACTTC. This encodes CASSYPGTGVGEQYF.

The chain recombines TRBV9 with TRBJ1-1; D gene ambiguous. V was trimmed by 0 bases and J by 6 bases, leaving 12 bases between them. The CDR3 is made up of 14 amino acids. Per germline, CDR1 SGDLS and CDR2 YYNGEE. CDR3 DNA: TGTGCCAGCAGCGTAGAAGTACGAGGACCTGAAGCTTTCTTT. Amino acid sequence: CASSVEVRGPEAFF.

A few counts support this clonotype. The rearrangement links TRBV29-1 to TRBJ1-1, with 8 bases identical to TRBD1. Germline V gene sequence: CDR1 SQVTM, CDR2 ANQGSEA. J lost 2 bases, V lost 4 bases, and 9 bases had no gene match. The CDR3 is 15 amino acids. The CDR3 DNA reads TGCAGCGTTGTAGGACAGGGTTGGTCAAACACTGAAGCTTTCTTT. Residues: CSVVGQGWSNTEAFF.

V usage is TRBV12-3 or TRBV12-4 and J usage is TRBJ1-5; 11 bases are a match to TRBD1. V trimming: 5 bases; J trimming: 4 bases; junction bases outside the gene matches: 7. The CDR3 is 16 amino acids. Here the CDR3 DNA reads TGTGCCAGCAGTAACGAGGACAGGGGGCGTAATCAGCCCCAGCATTTT. Translation: CASSNEDRGRNQPQHF.

There are many counts of this clonotype. The chain is built from TRBV25-1 and TRBJ1-1; TRBD1 might be the D (6 bases). Germline V gene lookup returns CDR1 MGHDK and CDR2 SYGVNS. The CDR3 runs to 14 residues. V gave up 4 bases and J gave up 1 base, with 10 bases separating them. The CDR3 spells CASSALTGNTEAFF. Written as DNA, the CDR3 is TGTGCCAGCAGTGCGCTGACAGGGAACACTGAAGCTTTCTTT.

This clonotype has at least ten counts. The chain is built from TRBV15 and TRBJ2-2; 7 bases align to TRBD1. CDR1 is LNHNV and CDR2 is YYDKDF in the germline V gene (reference sequence). J lost 7 bases, V lost 3 bases, and 8 bases had no gene match. The CDR3 length is 15 residues. CDR3 nucleotide sequence: TGTGCCACCAGCAGGGACAGGATTATGGGCGGGGAGCTGTTTTTT. As protein: CATSRDRIMGGELFF.

This chain links TRBV2 with TRBJ1-3, with TRBD1 identical over 8 bases. CDR3 length: 14 amino acids. The ends lost 9 bases at V and 3 bases at J; junction bases unmatched: 7. CDR1 and CDR2 from the germline V gene are SNHLY and FYNNEI. CDR3 protein: CASRTRGRGNTIYF. For the CDR3, the DNA is TGTGCCAGTAGGACCAGGGGGCGTGGAAACACCATATATTTT.

This clonotype has more than one count but fewer than ten. This sequence joins TRBV12-3 or TRBV12-4 and TRBJ1-6, with D maybe TRBD1 (5 bases). V gave up 5 bases and J gave up 7 bases, with 12 bases separating them. The CDR3 spans 14 residues. The CDR3 here is CASSKGVRNSPLHF. The CDR3 DNA is TGTGCCAGCAGTAAAGGGGTTCGGAATTCACCCCTCCACTTT.

The chain is built from TRBV15 and TRBJ1-3; D unresolved. Trimming stripped 5 bases from V and 4 bases from J, with 12 bases between. The CDR3 is 14 residues long. Germline lookup yields CDR1 LNHNV and CDR2 YYDKDF (reference sequence). In nucleotides, the CDR3 is TGTGCCACCAGCCCCGGACCCGTAGGAAACACCATATATTTT. It codes for CATSPGPVGNTIYF.